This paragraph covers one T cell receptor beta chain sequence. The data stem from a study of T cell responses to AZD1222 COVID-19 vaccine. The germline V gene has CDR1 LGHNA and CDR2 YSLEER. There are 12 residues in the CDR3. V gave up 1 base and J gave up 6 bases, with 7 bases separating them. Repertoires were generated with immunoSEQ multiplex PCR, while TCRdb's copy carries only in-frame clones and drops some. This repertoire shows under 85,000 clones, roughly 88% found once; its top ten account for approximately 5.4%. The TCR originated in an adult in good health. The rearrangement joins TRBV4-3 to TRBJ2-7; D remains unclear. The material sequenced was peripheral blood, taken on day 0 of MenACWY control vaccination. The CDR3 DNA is TGCGCCAGCAGCCAAGGCCCAGGCGAGCAGTACTTC. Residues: CASSQGPGEQYF.